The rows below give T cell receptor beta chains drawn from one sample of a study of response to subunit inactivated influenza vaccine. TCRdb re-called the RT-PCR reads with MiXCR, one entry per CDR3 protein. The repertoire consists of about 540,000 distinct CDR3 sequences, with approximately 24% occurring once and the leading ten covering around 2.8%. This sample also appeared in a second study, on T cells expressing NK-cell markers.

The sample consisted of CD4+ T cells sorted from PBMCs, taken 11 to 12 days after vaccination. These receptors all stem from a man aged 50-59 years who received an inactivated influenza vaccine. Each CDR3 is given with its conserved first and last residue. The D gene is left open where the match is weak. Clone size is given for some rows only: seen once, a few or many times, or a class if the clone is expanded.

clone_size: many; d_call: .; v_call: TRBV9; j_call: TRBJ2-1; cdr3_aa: CASSQGLRDEQFF; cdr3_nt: TGTGCCAGCAGCCAGGGCCTTAGGGATGAGCAGTTCTTC
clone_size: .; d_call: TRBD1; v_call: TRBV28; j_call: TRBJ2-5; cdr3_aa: CASSQRTGGNQETQYF; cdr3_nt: TGTGCCAGCAGTCAGCGGACAGGGGGCAACCAAGAGACCCAGTACTTC
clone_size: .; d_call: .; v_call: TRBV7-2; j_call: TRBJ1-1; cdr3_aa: CASSPKHRNTEAFF; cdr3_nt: TGTGCCAGCAGCCCAAAACATAGGAACACTGAAGCTTTCTTT
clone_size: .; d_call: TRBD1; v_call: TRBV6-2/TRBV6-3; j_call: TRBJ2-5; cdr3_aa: CASSYNPGTVQETQYF; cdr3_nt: TGTGCCAGCAGTTACAACCCAGGGACAGTCCAAGAGACCCAGTACTTC
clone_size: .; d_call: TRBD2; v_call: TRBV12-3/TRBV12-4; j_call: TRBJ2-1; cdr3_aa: CASSLTAGVSYNEQFF; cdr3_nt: TGTGCCAGCAGTCTCACAGCGGGAGTGTCCTACAATGAGCAGTTCTTC
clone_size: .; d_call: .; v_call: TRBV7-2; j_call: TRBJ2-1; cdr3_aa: CASSSPGLGNEQFF; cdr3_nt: TGTGCCAGCAGCTCCCCGGGCCTAGGCAATGAGCAGTTCTTC
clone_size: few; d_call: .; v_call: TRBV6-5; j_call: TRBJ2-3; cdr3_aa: CASSYSSGTDTQYF; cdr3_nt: TGTGCCAGCAGTTACTCTAGCGGCACAGATACGCAGTATTTT
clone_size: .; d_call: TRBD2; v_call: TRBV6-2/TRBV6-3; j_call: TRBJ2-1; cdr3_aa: CATGLRLAGYNEQFF; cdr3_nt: TGTGCCACGGGGCTCAGACTAGCGGGATACAATGAGCAGTTCTTC
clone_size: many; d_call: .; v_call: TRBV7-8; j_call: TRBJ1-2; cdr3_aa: CASSFGQGTYGYTF; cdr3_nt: TGTGCCAGCAGCTTCGGTCAGGGAACCTATGGCTACACCTTC
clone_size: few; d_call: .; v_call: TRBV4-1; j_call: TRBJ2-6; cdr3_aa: CASSQDLSKILGFSGANVLTF; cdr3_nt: TGCGCCAGCAGCCAAGATCTGAGTAAGATCTTGGGGTTCTCTGGGGCCAACGTCCTGACTTTC
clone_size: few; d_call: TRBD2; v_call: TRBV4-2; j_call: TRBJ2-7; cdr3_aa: CASSRQTLAGGTYEQYF; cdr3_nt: TGTGCCAGCAGCCGCCAAACCTTGGCGGGGGGAACCTACGAGCAGTACTTC
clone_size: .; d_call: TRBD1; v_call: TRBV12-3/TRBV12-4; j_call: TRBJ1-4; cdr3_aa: CASSLPGQRGKLFF; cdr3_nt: TGTGCCAGCAGTCTCCCGGGACAGAGAGGAAAACTGTTTTTT
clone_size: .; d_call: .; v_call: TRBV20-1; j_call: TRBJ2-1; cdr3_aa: CSALPSSAEQFF; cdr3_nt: TGCAGTGCACTACCCTCCTCCGCTGAGCAGTTCTTC
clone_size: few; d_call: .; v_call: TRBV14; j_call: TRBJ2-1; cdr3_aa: CASSPYGGSGAYNEQFF; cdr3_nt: TGTGCCAGCAGCCCCTATGGGGGGAGCGGAGCCTACAATGAGCAGTTCTTC
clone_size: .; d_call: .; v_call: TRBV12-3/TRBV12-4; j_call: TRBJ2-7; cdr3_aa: CASSLKRTYEQYF; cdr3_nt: TGTGCCAGCAGTTTAAAACGGACCTACGAGCAGTACTTC
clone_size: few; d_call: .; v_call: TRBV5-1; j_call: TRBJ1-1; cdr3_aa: CASSLEWGNTEAFF; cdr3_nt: TGCGCCAGCAGCTTGGAGTGGGGGAACACTGAAGCTTTCTTT
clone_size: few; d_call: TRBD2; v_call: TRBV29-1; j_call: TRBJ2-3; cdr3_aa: CSVIAGVTDTQYF; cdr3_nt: TGCAGCGTGATAGCGGGGGTCACAGATACGCAGTATTTT
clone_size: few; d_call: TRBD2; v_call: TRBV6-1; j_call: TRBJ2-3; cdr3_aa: CASSLGTSVSTDTQYF; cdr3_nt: TGTGCCAGCAGCCTCGGGACTAGCGTTAGCACAGATACGCAGTATTTT
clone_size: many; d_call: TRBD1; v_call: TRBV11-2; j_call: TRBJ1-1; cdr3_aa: CASSFFGGQGYTEAFF; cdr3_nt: TGTGCCAGCAGCTTCTTCGGGGGACAGGGATACACTGAAGCTTTCTTT
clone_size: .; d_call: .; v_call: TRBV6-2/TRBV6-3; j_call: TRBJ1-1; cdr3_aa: CASGTTGYTEAFF; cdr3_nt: TGTGCCAGCGGTACTACAGGGTACACTGAAGCTTTCTTT
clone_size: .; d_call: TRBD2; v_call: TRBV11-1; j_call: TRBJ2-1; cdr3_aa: CASSPASGRAYNEQFF; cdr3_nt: TGTGCCAGCAGCCCGGCTAGCGGGAGGGCCTATAATGAGCAGTTCTTC
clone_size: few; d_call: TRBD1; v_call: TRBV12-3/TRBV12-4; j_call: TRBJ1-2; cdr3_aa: CASSHRGRDYGYTF; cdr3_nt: TGTGCCAGCAGCCACAGGGGGCGAGACTATGGCTACACCTTC
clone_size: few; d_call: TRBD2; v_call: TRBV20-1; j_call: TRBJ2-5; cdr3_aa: CSARDGGRAEETQYF; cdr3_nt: TGCAGTGCTAGAGATGGCGGGAGGGCCGAGGAGACCCAGTACTTC
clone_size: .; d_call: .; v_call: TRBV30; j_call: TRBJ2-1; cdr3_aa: CAWIGRDSYNEQFF; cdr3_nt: TGTGCCTGGATAGGGCGGGACTCCTACAATGAGCAGTTCTTC
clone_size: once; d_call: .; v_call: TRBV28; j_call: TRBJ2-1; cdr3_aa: CASSLQVSYNEQFF; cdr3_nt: TGTGCCAGCAGTTTACAGGTGTCCTACAATGAGCAGTTCTTC
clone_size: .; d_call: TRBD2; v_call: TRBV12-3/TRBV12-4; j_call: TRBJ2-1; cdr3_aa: CAGASGSRNNEQFF; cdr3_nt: TGTGCTGGGGCTAGCGGGAGTAGGAACAATGAGCAGTTCTTC
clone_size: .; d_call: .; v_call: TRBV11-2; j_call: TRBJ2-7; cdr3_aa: CASSLTGPPTYEQYF; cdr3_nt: TGTGCCAGCAGCTTGACAGGTCCCCCAACCTACGAGCAGTACTTC
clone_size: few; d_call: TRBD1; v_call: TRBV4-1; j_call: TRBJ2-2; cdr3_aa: CASSLSGTGVTGELFF; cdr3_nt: TGCGCCAGCTCACTTTCCGGGACAGGGGTCACCGGGGAGCTGTTTTTT
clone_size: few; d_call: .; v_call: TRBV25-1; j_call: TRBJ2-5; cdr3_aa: CASSESGRGEETQYF; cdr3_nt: TGTGCCAGCAGTGAATCTGGACGAGGCGAAGAGACCCAGTACTTC
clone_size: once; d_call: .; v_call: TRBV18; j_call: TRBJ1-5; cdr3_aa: CASSPSSGGQPQHF; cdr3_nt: TGTGCCAGCTCACCAAGTTCGGGGGGTCAGCCCCAGCATTTT
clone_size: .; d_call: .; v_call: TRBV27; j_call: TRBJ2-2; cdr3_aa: CASSFPGQVSNTGELFF; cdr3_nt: TGTGCCAGCAGTTTTCCGGGACAAGTCTCGAACACCGGGGAGCTGTTTTTT
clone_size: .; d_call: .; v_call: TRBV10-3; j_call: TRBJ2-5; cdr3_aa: CAIMRQPQETQYF; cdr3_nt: TGTGCCATCATGAGGCAGCCCCAAGAGACCCAGTACTTC
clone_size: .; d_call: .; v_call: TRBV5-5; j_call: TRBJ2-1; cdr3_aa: CASSFQGITYNEQFF; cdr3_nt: TGTGCCAGCAGCTTCCAGGGCATCACCTACAATGAGCAGTTCTTC
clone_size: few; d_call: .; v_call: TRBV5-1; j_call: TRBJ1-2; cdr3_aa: CASSLAGGQYGYTF; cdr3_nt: TGCGCCAGCAGCTTGGCCGGTGGACAGTATGGCTACACCTTC
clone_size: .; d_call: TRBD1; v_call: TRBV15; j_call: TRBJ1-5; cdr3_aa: CATSRTGDQPQHF; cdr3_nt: TGTGCCACCAGCAGGACAGGGGATCAGCCCCAGCATTTT
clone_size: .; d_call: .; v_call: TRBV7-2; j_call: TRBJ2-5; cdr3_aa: CASSQKKTQYF; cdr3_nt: TGTGCCAGCAGCCAGAAAAAGACCCAGTACTTC
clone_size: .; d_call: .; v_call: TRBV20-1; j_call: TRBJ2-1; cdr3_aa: CSADGTYLNEQFF; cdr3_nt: TGCAGTGCTGACGGGACTTACCTGAATGAGCAGTTCTTC
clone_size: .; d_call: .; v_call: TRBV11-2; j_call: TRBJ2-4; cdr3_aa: CASSSRQRIITLAKNIQYF; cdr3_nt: TGTGCCAGCAGCTCTCGACAAAGAATCATCACCCTAGCCAAAAACATTCAGTACTTC
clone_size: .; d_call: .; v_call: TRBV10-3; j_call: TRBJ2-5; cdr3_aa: CAATGNQETQYF; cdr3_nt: TGTGCCGCCACGGGGAACCAAGAGACCCAGTACTTC
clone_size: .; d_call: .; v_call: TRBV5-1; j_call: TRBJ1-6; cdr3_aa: CASSLENSPLHF; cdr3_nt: TGCGCCAGCAGCTTGGAGAATTCACCCCTCCACTTT
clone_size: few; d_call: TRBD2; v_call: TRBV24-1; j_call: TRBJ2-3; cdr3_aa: CATSDLNLAGATDTQYF; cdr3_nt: TGTGCCACCAGTGATTTGAACCTAGCGGGGGCCACAGATACGCAGTATTTT
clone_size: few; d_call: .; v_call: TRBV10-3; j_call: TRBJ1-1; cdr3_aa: CAISVGGGAEAFF; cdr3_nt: TGTGCCATCAGTGTAGGGGGGGGAGCTGAAGCTTTCTTT
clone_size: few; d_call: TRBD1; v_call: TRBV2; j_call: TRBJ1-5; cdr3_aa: CASRDRDHSNQPQHF; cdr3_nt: TGTGCCAGCCGCGACAGGGACCATAGCAATCAGCCCCAGCATTTT
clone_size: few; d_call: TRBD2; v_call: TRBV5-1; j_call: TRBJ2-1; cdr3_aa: CASSPIRLAGGNEQFF; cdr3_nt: TGCGCCAGCAGCCCAATAAGGTTAGCGGGAGGCAATGAGCAGTTCTTC
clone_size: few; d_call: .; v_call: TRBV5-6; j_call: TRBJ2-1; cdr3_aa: CASGGYYNEQFF; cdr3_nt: TGTGCCAGCGGGGGCTACTACAATGAGCAGTTCTTC
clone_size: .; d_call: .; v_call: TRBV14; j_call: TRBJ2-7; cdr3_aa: CASSRNLLSSYEQYF; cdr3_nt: TGTGCCAGCAGCCGAAACCTCCTAAGCTCCTACGAGCAGTACTTC
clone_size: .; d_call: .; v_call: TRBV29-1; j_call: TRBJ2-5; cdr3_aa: CSVGGHRGLLPETQYF; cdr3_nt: TGCAGCGTTGGTGGCCACAGGGGACTTTTGCCTGAGACCCAGTACTTC
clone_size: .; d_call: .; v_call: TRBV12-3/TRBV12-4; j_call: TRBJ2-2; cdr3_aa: CASSPQGGELFF; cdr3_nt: TGTGCCAGCAGTCCCCAGGGAGGGGAGCTGTTTTTT
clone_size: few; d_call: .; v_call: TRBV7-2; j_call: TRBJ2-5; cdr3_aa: CASSPRLRDAQETQYF; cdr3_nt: TGTGCCAGCAGCCCCAGGCTTAGGGACGCCCAAGAGACCCAGTACTTC
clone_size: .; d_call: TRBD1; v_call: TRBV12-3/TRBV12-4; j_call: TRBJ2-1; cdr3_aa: CASRVRDRGSYNEQFF; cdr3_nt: TGTGCCAGCAGAGTTCGGGACAGGGGTTCCTACAATGAGCAGTTCTTC
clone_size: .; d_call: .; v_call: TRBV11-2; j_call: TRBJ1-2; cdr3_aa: CASSLDVQRAGQDGYTF; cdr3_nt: TGTGCCAGCAGCTTAGACGTCCAACGGGCAGGCCAAGATGGCTACACCTTC
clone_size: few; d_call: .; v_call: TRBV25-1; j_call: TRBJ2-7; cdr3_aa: CASSVGGLSYEQYF; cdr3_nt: TGTGCCAGCAGTGTTGGGGGCCTGTCCTACGAGCAGTACTTC
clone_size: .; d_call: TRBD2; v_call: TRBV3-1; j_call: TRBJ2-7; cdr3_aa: CASSQVLTSGRASYEQYF; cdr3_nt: TGTGCCAGCAGCCAAGTTTTAACTAGCGGGAGGGCGTCCTACGAGCAGTACTTC
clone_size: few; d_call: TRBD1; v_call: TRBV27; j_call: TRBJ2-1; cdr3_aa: CASSHRGTYNEQFF; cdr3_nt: TGTGCCAGCAGTCACAGGGGCACCTACAATGAGCAGTTCTTC
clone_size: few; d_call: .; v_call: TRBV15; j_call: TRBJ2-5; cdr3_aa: CATSRDITALEETQYF; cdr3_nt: TGTGCCACCAGCAGAGACATTACTGCTTTAGAAGAGACCCAGTACTTC
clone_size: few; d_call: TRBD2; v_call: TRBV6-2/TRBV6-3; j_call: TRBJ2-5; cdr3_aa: CASSSGTRVATQYF; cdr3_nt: TGTGCCAGCAGCTCCGGGACTAGGGTCGCGACCCAGTACTTC
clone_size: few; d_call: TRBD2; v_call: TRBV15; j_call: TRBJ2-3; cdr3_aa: CATSRERGRSPTDTQYF; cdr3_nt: TGTGCCACCAGCAGAGAGCGGGGGAGAAGCCCCACAGATACGCAGTATTTT
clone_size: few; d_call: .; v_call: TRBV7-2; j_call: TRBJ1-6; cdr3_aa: CASSLYSGNSPLHF; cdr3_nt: TGTGCCAGCAGCTTATACAGTGGGAATTCACCCCTCCACTTT
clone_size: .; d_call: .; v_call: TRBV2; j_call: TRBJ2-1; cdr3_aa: CASSQTNSYNEQFF; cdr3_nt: TGTGCCAGCAGTCAGACAAACTCCTACAATGAGCAGTTCTTC
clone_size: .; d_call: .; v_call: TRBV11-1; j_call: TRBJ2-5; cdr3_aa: CASSPLAKTWDSIPQETQYF; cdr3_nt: TGTGCCAGCAGCCCCCTGGCAAAAACCTGGGACTCCATTCCCCAAGAGACCCAGTACTTC